The 27 T cell receptor beta chains given below trace back to one sample, sequenced in a study of shared clonotypes between healthy human individuals. The table came from immunoSEQ multiplex PCR; TCRdb's copy has only in-frame clones and leaves some out. The table includes 150,000 to 200,000 clones, 65% to 70% detected once. Material for sequencing was memory CD4+ T cells sorted from blood. Subset indicated: CD45RA-negative fraction. These receptors were taken from a man in his thirties or forties in good health.

The J gene is TRBJ1-5, the V gene TRBV5-4; a possible D gene is TRBD1 (5 bases). V was clipped by 4 bases and J by 2 bases, with 10 bases between them. The CDR3 extends over 14 amino acids. Germline CDR1 and CDR2: SGHNT and YYREEE (reference sequence). The CDR3: CASSPAGGNQPQHF. The DNA for the CDR3 is TGTGCCAGCAGCCCTGCGGGGGGCAATCAGCCCCAGCATTTT.

This clone was detected a few times. This chain links TRBV9 with TRBJ2-3, with D perhaps matching TRBD2 (5 bases). V was trimmed by 1 base and J by 6 bases, leaving 12 bases between them. The CDR3 has 14 residues. In germline, CDR1 is SGDLS, CDR2 YYNGEE. The CDR3 reads CASSVFDSSDTQYF. The CDR3 nucleotides read TGTGCCAGCAGCGTATTCGACTCTAGCGATACGCAGTATTTT.

The chain joins TRBV28 to TRBJ2-5, with D maybe TRBD1 (6 bases). The germline V gene encodes CDR1 MDHEN and CDR2 SYDVKM. The CDR3 has 13 residues. Trimming took 3 bases from V and 4 from J, leaving 9 bases between them. CDR3 protein: CASSFTGRETQYF. CDR3 nucleotide sequence: TGTGCCAGCAGTTTCACAGGGAGAGAGACCCAGTACTTC. Drawing the rest from reference TRBV28 and TRBJ2-5, the complete variable domain is DVKVTQSSRYLVKRTGEKVFLECVQDMDHENMFWYRQDPGLGLRLIYFSYDVKMKEKGDIPEGYSVSREKKERFSLILESASTNQTSMYLCASSFTGRETQYFGPGTRLLVL.

The chain recombines TRBV2 with TRBJ1-1, with D maybe TRBD1 (5 bases). The CDR3 extends over 13 amino acids. Germline V CDR1 and CDR2: SNHLY, FYNNEI. Trimming took 3 bases from V and 2 from J, leaving 7 bases between them. CDR3 region: CASSDQGNTEAFF. The CDR3 nucleotides read TGTGCCAGCAGTGACCAGGGAAACACTGAAGCTTTCTTT. The full variable domain, its missing parts supplied by reference TRBV2 and TRBJ1-1, is EPEVTQTPSHQVTQMGQEVILRCVPISNHLYFYWYRQILGQKVEFLVSFYNNEISEKSEIFDDQFSVERPDGSNFTLKIRSTKLEDSAMYFCASSDQGNTEAFFGQGTRLTVV.

This chain connects TRBV30 to TRBJ2-7; 8 nucleotides agree with TRBD1. The V gene end was trimmed by 3 bases and the J gene end by 1 base; junction bases not matched to a gene: 2. The germline V gene has CDR1 GTSNPN and CDR2 SVGIG (reference sequence). CDR3 length equals 13 residues. CDR3 amino acids: CAWRRTGSYEQYF. Here the CDR3 DNA reads TGTGCCTGGAGACGGACAGGGTCCTACGAGCAGTACTTC.

This clone is a singleton in its sample. The V call is TRBV9, the J call TRBJ2-7, with D perhaps TRBD1 (6 bases). The CDR3 is made up of 15 amino acids. CDR1 and CDR2 (germline): SGDLS, YYNGEE. Trimming shortened V by 1 base and J by 5 bases, and 16 bases separated the two germline ends. The chain's CDR3 is CASSVPPGAGDEQYF. In DNA, the CDR3 is TGTGCCAGCAGCGTACCTCCCGGGGCAGGGGACGAGCAGTACTTC.

The chain is built from TRBV5-1 and TRBJ2-3, with TRBD2 identical over 10 bases. The J segment lost 4 bases and the V segment lost 0 bases, leaving 5 bases of the junction unmatched. The CDR3 totals 16 residues. CDR1 is SGHRS, CDR2 YFSETQ, per germline. The CDR3 DNA sequence: TGCGCCAGCAGCTTGGCGATAGCGGGAGGCCCAGATACGCAGTATTTT. Its translation is CASSLAIAGGPDTQYF. Looking up the rest from reference TRBV5-1 and TRBJ2-3 gives the full variable domain: KAGVTQTPRYLIKTRGQQVTLSCSPISGHRSVSWYQQTPGQGLQFLFEYFSETQRNKGNFPGRFSGRQFSNSRSEMNVSTLELGDSALYLCASSLAIAGGPDTQYFGPGTRLTVL.

V usage is TRBV28 and J usage is TRBJ2-7; a possible D gene is TRBD2 (5 bases). Trimming took 5 bases from V and 2 from J, leaving 10 bases between them. CDR3 length equals 13 residues. CDR1 is MDHEN and CDR2 is SYDVKM in the germline V gene. The CDR3 here is CASSGLPTYEQYF. The CDR3 DNA follows: TGTGCCAGCAGTGGACTTCCCACCTACGAGCAGTACTTC. The full variable domain, with the rest looked up from reference TRBV28 and TRBJ2-7, is DVKVTQSSRYLVKRTGEKVFLECVQDMDHENMFWYRQDPGLGLRLIYFSYDVKMKEKGDIPEGYSVSREKKERFSLILESASTNQTSMYLCASSGLPTYEQYFGPGTRLTVT.

The gene calls are TRBV7-3 and TRBJ2-7, with 7 bases identical to TRBD2. V gave up 4 bases and J gave up 7 bases; unmatched junction bases: 4. This CDR3 has 12 residues. The germline gives CDR1 SGHTA, CDR2 FQGTGA. CDR3 sequence (DNA): TGTGCCAGCAGCTCCCCCGGGGGGGAGCAGTACTTC. This codes for CASSSPGGEQYF.

The chain uses TRBV11-3 and TRBJ2-7; unclear D gene. Trimming took off 3 bases at V and 6 bases at J, with 12 bases between the two ends. There are 13 residues in the CDR3. CDR1 SGHNT and CDR2 YENEEA come from the germline V gene. This CDR3 reads CASSFTLGSEQYF. DNA of the CDR3: TGTGCCAGCAGCTTCACTTTGGGATCCGAGCAGTACTTC.

This clone was observed a handful of times. The V and J genes are TRBV7-3 and TRBJ2-2; 7 nucleotides agree with TRBD2. CDR1 SGHTA and CDR2 FQGTGA come from the germline V gene. V dropped 4 bases and J dropped 4; count of bases not matched to a gene: 9. This CDR3 is 16 amino acids long. As DNA, the CDR3 is TGTGCCAGCAGCTCACCAGCGGGATCGAGCACCGGGGAGCTGTTTTTT. Its protein product is CASSSPAGSSTGELFF.

This chain links TRBV10-1 with TRBJ2-2, with D possibly matching TRBD2 (5 bases). Germline V lookup: CDR1 WNHNN, CDR2 SYGVQD (reference sequence). V was cut by 0 bases and J by 6 bases, with 14 bases left in between. This CDR3 contains 16 residues. CDR3 coding DNA: TGCGCCAGCAGTGAGTCCCGGGGTACCAAGGCCGGGGAGCTGTTTTTT. Its translation: CASSESRGTKAGELFF.

The chain combines TRBV9 with TRBJ2-7; 8 bases are shared with TRBD1. Germline assignment: CDR1 SGDLS and CDR2 YYNGEE. This CDR3 contains 15 residues. The V segment lost 3 bases and the J segment 4 bases; nucleotides outside the gene matches: 9. CDR3 DNA: TGTGCCAGCAGCGCGCAGACAGGGGTGGGGTACGAGCAGTACTTC. Its translation: CASSAQTGVGYEQYF. Full variable domain (rest looked up from reference TRBV9 and TRBJ2-7): DSGVTQTPKHLITATGQRVTLRCSPRSGDLSVYWYQQSLDQGLQFLIQYYNGEERAKGNILERFSAQQFPDLHSELNLSSLELGDSALYFCASSAQTGVGYEQYFGPGTRLTVT.

This clone was seen only once. This chain joins TRBV11-2 and TRBJ2-3, with 10 bases lining up with TRBD2. J gave up 5 bases and V 3 bases, and 5 bases lay outside the gene matches. Germline V gene sequence: CDR1 SGHAT, CDR2 FQNNGV. CDR3 size: 15 residues. CDR3 loop: CASSFASGSVDTQYF. CDR3 DNA: TGTGCCAGCAGCTTCGCTAGCGGGAGTGTAGATACGCAGTATTTT.

J is TRBJ1-1 and V is TRBV28; a possible D gene is TRBD1 (5 bases). CDR1 is MDHEN, CDR2 SYDVKM, per germline. The CDR3 has 14 amino acids. Trimming took 6 bases from V and 7 from J, leaving 18 bases between them. The CDR3 bases are TGTGCCAGCAGACGACAAAATGGGGGTTATGAAGCTTTCTTT. It is translated as CASRRQNGGYEAFF.

This sequence joins TRBV5-5 and TRBJ2-1; unclear D gene. Between the trimmed V and J ends, which lost 0 bases and 6 bases, there was a span of 16 bases. The CDR3 contains 16 residues. Germline V gene sequence: CDR1 SGHKS, CDR2 YYEKEE (reference sequence). DNA of the CDR3: TGTGCCAGCAGCTTGGTGCCGGTTAGTAGATTCAATGAGCAGTTCTTC. This sequence encodes CASSLVPVSRFNEQFF. The entire variable domain, with the rest obtained from reference TRBV5-5 and TRBJ2-1, is as follows: DAGVTQSPTHLIKTRGQQVTLRCSPISGHKSVSWYQQVLGQGPQFIFQYYEKEERGRGNFPDRFSARQFPNYSSELNVNALLLGDSALYLCASSLVPVSRFNEQFFGPGTRLTVL.

This chain links TRBV27 with TRBJ1-5; 7 bases line up with TRBD1. V trimming: 5 bases; J trimming: 5 bases; junction bases outside the gene matches: 6. The CDR3 extends over 14 amino acids. CDR1 is MNHEY, CDR2 SMNVEV, per germline (reference sequence). The CDR3 region has the DNA TGTGCCAGCAGTCCCGACAGGGCTTATCAGCCCCAGCATTTT. It yields the protein CASSPDRAYQPQHF.

This clone was observed a handful of times. The J gene is TRBJ2-3, the V gene TRBV7-2; no definite D call. Between the trimmed V and J ends, which lost 0 bases and 5 bases, there was a span of 12 bases. The CDR3 length is 15 residues. CDR1 and CDR2 from the germline V gene are SGHTA and FQGNSA. In nucleotides, the CDR3 is TGTGCCAGCAGCTTAGCGTTGGATTGGGTAGATACGCAGTATTTT. Translated, it gives CASSLALDWVDTQYF.

The V and J genes are TRBV7-3 and TRBJ2-7; no definite D call. The CDR3 consists of 13 residues. Trimming removed 2 bases from V and 4 bases from J, with 9 bases in between. Germline V gives CDR1 SGHTA, CDR2 FQGTGA. The chain's CDR3 is CASSLGLGYEQYF. The CDR3 DNA is TGTGCCAGCAGCTTAGGCTTGGGATACGAGCAGTACTTC.

This clone was picked up one time. This chain connects TRBV4-3 to TRBJ2-1; 9 bases align to TRBD2. Germline CDR1 is LGHNA and CDR2 is YSLEER. J lost 3 bases, V lost 2 bases, and 2 bases had no gene match. This CDR3 has 15 residues. CDR3 sequence reads: CASSQLAGIYNEQFF. CDR3 coding DNA: TGCGCCAGCAGCCAACTAGCGGGAATCTACAATGAGCAGTTCTTC.

This clone appeared a single time. The CDR3 is CASTPGGELFF. The CDR3 region has the DNA TGTGCCAGCACCCCAGGGGGGGAGCTGTTTTTT. The chain links TRBV27 to TRBJ2-2, with D possibly matching TRBD1 (5 bases). The germline CDR1 and CDR2 sequences are MNHEY and SMNVEV (reference sequence). V lost 7 bases and J lost 8, with 8 bases in between. This CDR3 is 11 amino acids long.

The rearrangement links TRBV6-1 to TRBJ2-7; perhaps TRBD2 as D (6 bases). The CDR3 has 11 amino acids. Trimming took off 5 bases at V and 7 bases at J, with 9 bases between the two ends. In germline, CDR1 is MNHNS, CDR2 SASEGT. DNA for the CDR3: TGTGCCAGCAGTCAAGGAGGGGAGCAGTACTTC. Residues: CASSQGGEQYF.

The J gene is TRBJ2-1, the V gene TRBV29-1, with D perhaps TRBD1 (5 bases). The CDR3 extends over 14 amino acids. Germline CDR1 SQVTM, CDR2 ANQGSEA. Between the trimmed V and J ends, which lost 6 bases and 3 bases, there was a span of 15 bases. The CDR3 sequence is CSVDTARRYNEQFF. The CDR3 nucleotides read TGCAGCGTGGACACAGCCCGCCGCTACAATGAGCAGTTCTTC.

The CDR3 here is CASSSLRQPQHF. DNA of the CDR3: TGTGCCAGCAGCTCGCTACGTCAGCCCCAGCATTTT. The chain joins TRBV7-8 to TRBJ1-5; D is unresolved. CDR1 and CDR2 from the germline V gene are SGHVS and FQNEAQ. With 4 bases removed from V and 6 bases from J, the gap between germline ends came to 7 bases. The CDR3 is 12 amino acids.

This rearrangement joins TRBV6-5 to TRBJ1-1; TRBD1 is a possible D gene (5 bases). Germline V lookup: CDR1 MNHEY, CDR2 SVGAGI. CDR3 size: 13 residues. V was cut by 5 bases and J by 4 bases, with 11 bases left in between. The CDR3 sequence: CASSLIGGTEAFF. CDR3 DNA sequence: TGTGCCAGCAGTCTCATCGGGGGCACTGAAGCTTTCTTT.

The rearrangement uses TRBV6-4 and TRBJ2-3; 8 bases map to TRBD2. CDR1 is MRHNA, CDR2 SNTAGT, per germline. V was clipped by 4 bases and J by 5 bases; unmatched bases: 2. The CDR3 extends over 13 amino acids. The CDR3 bases are TGTGCCAGCAGTGTACGGGAGGGAGATACGCAGTATTTT. Protein: CASSVREGDTQYF.

CDR3 DNA: TGCGCCAGCAGCTCGGACTCGGGCAATGAGCAGTTCTTC. It codes for CASSSDSGNEQFF. This chain connects TRBV5-1 to TRBJ2-1, with D maybe TRBD2 (5 bases). V gave up 3 bases and J gave up 6 bases, with 10 bases separating them. CDR1 and CDR2 from the germline V gene are SGHRS and YFSETQ. The length of the CDR3 is 13 residues.